This T cell receptor beta chain stems from a study of blood T cell repertoires in COVID-19. Measured with immunoSEQ multiplex PCR; TCRdb has only the in-frame clones, and not every one. The repertoire holds 190,000 or so clones, with 80% to 90% as singletons. Specimen: PBMCs or T cells enriched from blood (not recorded which). The receptor comes from a woman aged 25 to 45 who had been exposed to COVID-19.

CDR3 nucleotide sequence: TGTGCCAGCAGACTGGGGGGCTACGAGCAGTACTTC. Its translation is CASRLGGYEQYF. The chain combines TRBV2 with TRBJ2-7; D is perhaps TRBD2 (6 bases). The CDR3 is 12 amino acids. The germline V and J ends were trimmed by 6 bases and 3 bases, with 9 bases remaining between them. Germline V gives CDR1 SNHLY, CDR2 FYNNEI. The variable domain in full, with the rest retrieved from reference TRBV2 and TRBJ2-7, is EPEVTQTPSHQVTQMGQEVILRCVPISNHLYFYWYRQILGQKVEFLVSFYNNEISEKSEIFDDQFSVERPDGSNFTLKIRSTKLEDSAMYFCASRLGGYEQYFGPGTRLTVT.